This is a list of T cell receptor beta chains from one sample in a study of T cell repertoires in cytomegalovirus infection. TCRdb re-called the reads with MiXCR, one entry per CDR3 protein. The table records fewer than 300,000 distinct CDR3 sequences, roughly 25% of them present only once. The sequencing input was PBMCs. Receptors were obtained from a human donor in good health (CMV status not recorded). Some clones in this sample may be carry-over from other donors' samples. Each CDR3 is given with its conserved first and last residue. D genes are given only for firm matches. Some rows have no size entry. The others give once, few or many, or a class for an expanded clone.

clone_size	v_call	d_call	j_call	cdr3_nt	cdr3_aa
few	TRBV24-1	TRBD2	TRBJ2-1	TGTGCCACCAGTGACTTTATAGCGGGAGGAGATAATGAGCAGTTCTTC	CATSDFIAGGDNEQFF
.	TRBV10-3	.	TRBJ2-7	TGTGCCATCAGCCCGGGCCCACCTCAGCTGTCCTACGAGCAGTACTTC	CAISPGPPQLSYEQYF
few	TRBV2	.	TRBJ2-5	TGTGCCAGCAGTGCCCAGGGTGGAGGGGACGAGACCCAGTACTTC	CASSAQGGGDETQYF
few	TRBV12-3/TRBV12-4	TRBD2	TRBJ2-1	TGTGCCAGCAGTTCCCGCCTGCCCCTAGCGGGAGTGAGAGGGGAGCAGTTCTTC	CASSSRLPLAGVRGEQFF
few	TRBV28	.	TRBJ1-2	TGTGCCAGCAGTTCCCGGGATGGCTACACCTTC	CASSSRDGYTF
few	TRBV19	TRBD2	TRBJ2-3	TGTGCCAGTAGTATCGAACTAGCGGGGAGCACAGATACGCAGTATTTT	CASSIELAGSTDTQYF
few	TRBV7-2	.	TRBJ2-2	TGTGCCAGCAGCTTAGCACTAGCCGGTACCGGGGAGCTGTTTTTT	CASSLALAGTGELFF
few	TRBV5-1	TRBD2	TRBJ2-1	TGCGCCAGCAGCTCTGGAGGGGCGGGAGTATTCTCACACAATGAGCAGTTCTTC	CASSSGGAGVFSHNEQFF
.	TRBV20-1	.	TRBJ1-6	TGCAGTGCTAGAGGGGTGGGAGTCCTCCACTTT	CSARGVGVLHF
.	TRBV29-1	.	TRBJ2-7	TGCAGCGTTGGATGGGGAGGATCCTACGAGCAGTACTTC	CSVGWGGSYEQYF
.	TRBV24-1	.	TRBJ2-4	TGTGCCACCAGTGATCCAAGGGGGGCGGGCAAAAACATTCAGTACTTC	CATSDPRGAGKNIQYF
.	TRBV7-2	TRBD1	TRBJ1-5	TGTGCCAGCAGCGCGACAGGGATGAGCAATCAGCCCCAGCATTTT	CASSATGMSNQPQHF
.	TRBV5-6	.	TRBJ2-7	TGTGCCAGCAGAAGCAAACTCGAGCAGTACTTC	CASRSKLEQYF
many	TRBV5-5	TRBD2	TRBJ2-3	TGTGCCAGCAGCCCGCGGGGGGCCATCACAGATACGCAGTATTTT	CASSPRGAITDTQYF
.	TRBV4-1	.	TRBJ2-6	TGCGCCAGCAGCCACCCACCGAGATCTGGGGCCAACGTCCTGACTTTC	CASSHPPRSGANVLTF
.	TRBV29-1	.	TRBJ2-7	TGCAGCGCCCAAACCCACTCCTACGAGCAGTACTTC	CSAQTHSYEQYF
.	TRBV19	.	TRBJ1-4	TGTGCCACCAAGCGAGCTAATGAAAAACTGTTTTTT	CATKRANEKLFF
.	TRBV7-2	TRBD1	TRBJ1-2	TGTGCCAGCAGCAGAACCGACAGGGCCTCCATTTATGGCTACACCTTC	CASSRTDRASIYGYTF
.	TRBV29-1	.	TRBJ1-2	TGCAGCGCAAGGACAGCCTATGGCTACACCTTC	CSARTAYGYTF
.	TRBV20-1	.	TRBJ1-5	TGCAGTGCTAGACCTAATGGTGATAATCAGCCCCAGCATTTT	CSARPNGDNQPQHF
.	TRBV9	TRBD2	TRBJ2-3	TGTGCCAGCAGCGAACTAGCGGGGGACACAGATACGCAGTATTTT	CASSELAGDTDTQYF
.	TRBV24-1	TRBD1	TRBJ2-7	TGTGCCACCAGTGCTCCGGGACAGGGGGCTGGCGAGCAGTACTTC	CATSAPGQGAGEQYF